Included here is one TCR beta chain sequence, with context. Its antigen is undetermined. Only in-frame clones appear in the TCRdb table, and some are missing; sequencing was by immunoSEQ multiplex PCR. The data contain nearly 95,000 clones, 90% to 95% of them singletons. The entry originates in a study of Tregs in tolerant kidney transplant recipients. The CDR3 sequence is 14 residues long. In germline, CDR1 is SNHLY, CDR2 FYNNEI. Study observations and caveats: Tregs expanded with activated donor B cells seemed most donor-specific. Few patients were studied, so findings need validation in larger groups. Antigen-driven expansion was suggested because donor-specific Tregs expanded more than all Tregs in tolerant patients.

CD4+CD25+CD127- Tregs, CD4+CD25- non-Tregs, CD4 and CD8 cells were sorted. The sequence derives from a human donor who received a combined kidney and bone marrow transplant. Sequencing used CD4+ T cells from blood, obtained before the transplant. The genes are TRBV2 and TRBJ2-5; 7 nucleotides match TRBD1. The last part of the DNA fits TRBJ2-7 better; the J call may be wrong. CDR3 coding DNA: TGTGCCTGTTCCCGGGACAGTCCTTTCTACGAGCAGTACTTC. This encodes CACSRDSPFYEQYF.